This TCR beta chain was identified during a study of T cell repertoires and HLA-DP antigens. Study summary: Pre-culture CD4+ samples used around 1,200 ng DNA versus 200 to 250 ng for CD137+CD4+ sorts.

General study results and limits: Average cumulative frequency of previously undetected clones was under 40% against one allele and less than 60% against the other.

The ends lost 0 bases at V and 1 base at J; junction bases unmatched: 6. Germline CDR1 and CDR2: LGHNA and YSLEER. The CDR3 is made up of 17 amino acids. Untouched CD4+ T cells were isolated by negative selection, averaging around 98% purity. Turning to this clone: The antigen remains undetermined.

Pre-culture CD4+ samples were sequenced deeply, targeting more than 150,000 T cell genomes. Produced via immunoSEQ multiplex PCR; TCRdb's table is partial and in-frame only. The sample comprises some 110,000 clones, around 93% of which are singletons, and 0.25% to 0.3% rests with the top ten. Source material: CD4+ T cells from PBMCs. The clonotype was recovered from a woman between 18 and 29 years old in good health and CMV-seronegative. V and J are TRBV4-3 and TRBJ1-2, with 9 bases lining up with TRBD1. As DNA, the CDR3 is TGCGCCAGCAGCCAAGATTCGGGGACAGGGAGTAACTATGGCTACACCTTC. Amino acids: CASSQDSGTGSNYGYTF.